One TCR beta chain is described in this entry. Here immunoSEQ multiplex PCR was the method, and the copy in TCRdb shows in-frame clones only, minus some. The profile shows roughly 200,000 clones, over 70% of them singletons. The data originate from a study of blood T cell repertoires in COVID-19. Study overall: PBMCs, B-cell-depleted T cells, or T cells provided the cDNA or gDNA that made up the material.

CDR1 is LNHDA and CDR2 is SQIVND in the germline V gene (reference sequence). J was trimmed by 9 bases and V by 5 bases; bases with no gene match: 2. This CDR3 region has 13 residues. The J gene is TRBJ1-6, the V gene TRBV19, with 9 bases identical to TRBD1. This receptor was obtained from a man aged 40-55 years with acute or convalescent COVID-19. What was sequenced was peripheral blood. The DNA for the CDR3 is TGTGCCAGTAGTTGGACAGGGGCTTCACCCCTCCACTTT. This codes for CASSWTGASPLHF. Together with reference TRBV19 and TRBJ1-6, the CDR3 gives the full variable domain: DGGITQSPKYLFRKEGQNVTLSCEQNLNHDAMYWYRQDPGQGLRLIYYSQIVNDFQKGDIAEGYSVSREKKESFPLTVTSAQKNPTAFYLCASSWTGASPLHFGNGTRLTVT.